The subject of this entry is one T cell receptor (beta chain). What antigen it recognizes has not been identified. Base qualities are not at hand, and no much larger clone is one base apart. TCRbeta CDR3 regions were amplified from genomic DNA by means of the immunoSEQ Assay, a bias-controlled multiplex PCR. On the authors' methods: Within the assay, amplification of reference gene primers was used to estimate how many nucleated cells each sample contained. To quantify the absolute abundance of each unique TCRbeta CDR3 rearrangement, sequence reads were collapsed and filtered. For each sample, productive Simpson clonality was calculated by taking the square root of Simpson's diversity index across productive rearrangements. The immuneACCESS repertoire file appears here via TCRdb, limited to in-frame rearrangements. These files lack a portion of the clones; in checked studies, under half of the deficit traces to unresolved V genes, and the cause of the others is not known. V, J and clone size are those of that table, while D and trimming were read from the DNA. The sample table shows about 360,000 clones, and 88% are seen once. Roughly 2% of the sample belongs to the ten largest clones.

These data belong to a study of blood T cell repertoires in COVID-19 (dated by TCRdb to 2020 to 2022). About the study as a whole: The collaborator samples originated in the United States, Italy and Spain and spanned the acute and convalescent phases of COVID-19. The prospective study material was composed of cDNA or gDNA derived from T cells, B-cell-depleted T cells, or PBMCs. The dataset comprised deeply sampled blood TCRbeta repertoires from subjects exposed to, actively infected with, or recovered from COVID-19. The repertoires were made available in a free public database intended to serve as a resource for research on the immune response to SARS-CoV-2. The samples were drawn from two sources: the first 160 participants of the ongoing ImmuneRACE study, and fewer than 1,500 subjects contributed by 6 global collaborators. The sample metadata nearly always contained a de-identified subject ID, COVID-19 status, age in years and sex. HLA class I and class II types, where available, came from metadata supplied by the sample provider rather than from assay-based typing.

From the cysteine through the phenylalanine, the CDR3 covers 14 amino acids. The retained sequence is limited to the CDR3, 42 bases, with the frame set at the first base. Germline trimming amounts to 1 base on V and 8 bases on J, with 5 as the count of junction bases outside the gene matches. The germline V gene (reference sequence) yields SEHNR for CDR1 and FQNEAQ for CDR2. Enrolling through a virtual design, the prospective study's participants ranged in age from about 18 to 100 years and lived across about two dozen United States geographic areas. In the prospective study, participants were assigned to cohorts based on the clinical history participants reported in a screening survey and a study questionnaire. Mobile phlebotomists in the prospective study collected whole blood, serum and a nasopharyngeal or oropharyngeal swab from every participant. Over a roughly 2-month period, participants in the prospective study had the option of providing additional blood draws and questionnaires. Before DNA extraction, prospective study blood samples were shipped either frozen or at room temperature.

General conclusions and limits of the study: The amount of clinical and demographic metadata varied by source and participant and was provided uncurated.

The chain links TRBV7-9 with TRBJ2-1, with 7 bases aligning to TRBD2. The sample was PBMCs or T cells enriched from blood (not recorded which). This receptor was identified in a woman aged 40-49 years with acute COVID-19. CDR3 reads: CASSLGRGTDEQFF. The nucleotide sequence reads TGTGCCAGCAGCTTAGGGCGGGGGACCGATGAGCAGTTCTTC.